The T cell receptor beta chain under discussion was sequenced for a study of blood T cell repertoires in COVID-19. Turning to the study itself: Researchers got acute and convalescent COVID-19 samples from the United States, Italy and Spain. Sample material is recorded as cDNA or gDNA derived from T cells, B-cell-depleted T cells, or PBMCs.

The V gene's germline CDR1 is LGHDT and CDR2 YNNKEL (reference sequence). This CDR3 is built from 13 residues. Deletions cut 4 bases from V and 3 bases from J, with 9 bases between. Per the authors' pipeline: Scientists estimated how many nucleated cells there were by amplifying reference gene primers. Produced via immunoSEQ multiplex PCR; TCRdb's table is partial and in-frame only. The V and J calls and clone size come from that table; D and trimming were worked out from the DNA. The profile shows 65,000 to 80,000 clones, nearly 90% of them singletons. This TCR was sampled from a man between 65 and 85 years old with active or convalescent COVID-19. Sequencing was carried out using peripheral blood. The V and J genes are TRBV3-1 (or the pseudogene TRBV3-2) and TRBJ1-1; no firm D call. CDR3 region: CASSLQRDTEAFF. Here the CDR3 DNA reads TGTGCCAGCAGCCTGCAGCGGGACACTGAAGCTTTCTTT.